The subject of this entry is one TCR beta chain. The data belong to a study of blood T cell repertoires in COVID-19. Study-level information: There were acute and convalescent COVID-19 samples, and they came from the United States, Italy and Spain.

Germline V gene data show CDR1 as SNHLY and CDR2 as FYNNEI. Trimming took 8 bases from V and 5 from J; bases not matched to a gene: 8. The CDR3 has 13 residues. The authors' processing: Researchers report that nucleated cell counts were estimated from reference gene primer amplification. Sequencing used immunoSEQ multiplex PCR; TCRdb keeps in-frame clones, though not all of them. D and trimming were read from the DNA, whereas the V and J calls and clone size are those reported in that table. This table holds 120,000 to 150,000 clones, almost 90% found once. The source is a human donor in a cohort sampled during active COVID-19. Sequencing was performed on peripheral blood. This sequence joins TRBV2 and TRBJ2-5; 7 bases fit TRBD1. In DNA, the CDR3 is TGTGCCAGCCACAGGGGTTCGGTGGAGACCCAGTACTTC. This translates into CASHRGSVETQYF.